Each of the 4 T cell receptor beta chains below was sequenced from the same sample in a study of CD8 T cells in Susac syndrome. An amount of RNA that ranged from roughly 0.45 to 1 ug was reverse transcribed with random hexamers. Using its own MiXCR run on the immunoSEQ multiplex PCR reads, TCRdb lists one record per CDR3 protein. The repertoire has about 250,000 distinct CDR3 sequences, about 94% of them found once; the top ten carry about 0.071%. Sequencing was carried out using CD4+ T cells from PBMCs. Receptors were obtained from a human donor with multiple sclerosis.

This clonotype was observed a single time. V usage is TRBV6-5 and J usage is TRBJ2-2; the match to TRBD2 covers 7 bases. The germline gives CDR1 MNHEY, CDR2 SVGAGI. CDR3 size: 14 residues. J gave up 4 bases and V 4 bases, and 3 bases lay outside the gene matches. In DNA, the CDR3 is TGTGCCAGCAGTTCCAGGGAGGGCACCGGGGAGCTGTTTTTT. Residues: CASSSREGTGELFF.

The J gene is TRBJ1-2, the V gene TRBV4-1; D is perhaps TRBD1 (5 bases). CDR1 and CDR2 (germline): MGHRA, YSYEKL. V was trimmed by 4 bases and J by 12 bases, leaving 27 bases between them. This CDR3 comprises 16 residues. CDR3 nucleotides: TGCGCCAGCAGCCGCCTAATGGAGAGAGGCCGGGGCGGCCACACCTTC. This encodes CASSRLMERGRGGHTF.

The chain uses TRBV9 and TRBJ1-1; maybe TRBD1 (5 bases). Between the trimmed V and J ends, which lost 0 bases and 4 bases, there was a span of 7 bases. The CDR3 is 13 amino acids. The germline V gene has CDR1 SGDLS and CDR2 YYNGEE. The CDR3 here is CASSVGTRTEAFF. The CDR3 DNA sequence: TGTGCCAGCAGCGTAGGGACACGCACTGAAGCTTTCTTT.

This chain's CDR3 is CSARPGATYNSPLHF. In DNA, the CDR3 is TGCAGTGCCCGCCCCGGGGCTACCTATAATTCACCCCTCCACTTT. The chain links TRBV20-1 to TRBJ1-6, with TRBD1 as a possible D gene (5 bases). This CDR3 is 15 amino acids long. V lost 6 bases and J 2 bases, leaving 14 bases between the germline ends. Looked up from germline, CDR1 is DFQATT and CDR2 is SNEGSKA (reference sequence).